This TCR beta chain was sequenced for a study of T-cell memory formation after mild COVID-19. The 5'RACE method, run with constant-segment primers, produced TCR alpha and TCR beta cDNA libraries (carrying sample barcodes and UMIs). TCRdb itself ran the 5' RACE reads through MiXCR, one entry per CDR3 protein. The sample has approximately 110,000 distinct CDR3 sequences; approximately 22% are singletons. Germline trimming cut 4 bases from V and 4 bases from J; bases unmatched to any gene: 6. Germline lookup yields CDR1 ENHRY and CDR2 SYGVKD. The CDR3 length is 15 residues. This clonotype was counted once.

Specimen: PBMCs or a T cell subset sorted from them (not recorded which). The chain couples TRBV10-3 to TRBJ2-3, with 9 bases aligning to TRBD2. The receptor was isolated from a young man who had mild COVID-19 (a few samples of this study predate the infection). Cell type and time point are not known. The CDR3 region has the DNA TGTGCCATCAGTGCCCCTAGCGGGGTTTCAGATACGCAGTATTTT. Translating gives CAISAPSGVSDTQYF.